The rows below give T cell receptor beta chains drawn from one sample of a study of blood T cell repertoires in COVID-19. Profiling relied on immunoSEQ multiplex PCR, and the TCRdb table lists in-frame clones only, not all of them. In the table there are under 350,000 clones, about 89% of which are singletons. The sample consisted of PBMCs or T cells enriched from blood (not recorded which). The receptors here all came from a woman aged 18-29 years who had recovered from COVID-19. Both conserved end residues are trimmed from each CDR3. Rows may omit the clone size; those that give it use once, few, many or a size class.

j_gene,v_gene,abundance,CDR3aa
TRBJ2-5,TRBV3-1/TRBV3-2,.,ASSQGVLAGLREETQY
TRBJ1-5,TRBV7-9,.,ASSLAGSEQPQH
TRBJ2-7,TRBV11-2,.,ASSLVQGSFAYEQY
TRBJ1-5,TRBV6-2/TRBV6-3,.,ASSRGQPQH
TRBJ2-4,TRBV11-2,.,ASSGSGVAKNIQY
TRBJ1-2,TRBV25-1,.,ASSEWSGQTIYGYT
TRBJ1-5,TRBV5-8,.,ASSPGTASYSNQPQH
TRBJ2-3,TRBV5-1,many,ASSFRGGALDTQY
TRBJ2-1,TRBV5-1,.,ASSLVLAGGYNEQF
TRBJ2-7,TRBV28,.,ASSFEDREQY
TRBJ1-5,TRBV6-1,.,ASSERSNQPQH
TRBJ2-5,TRBV28,.,ASMGGHQETQY
TRBJ2-1,TRBV7-3,.,ASSLGLYNEQF
TRBJ2-2,TRBV7-6,.,ASSPLAGGNTGELF
TRBJ1-1,TRBV30,.,AWGIRANTEAF
TRBJ2-5,TRBV28,.,ASSFASGRARQETQY
TRBJ1-2,TRBV5-1,.,ASSFPGGYGYT
TRBJ1-3,TRBV28,.,ASSSFVGSSGNTIY
TRBJ1-1,TRBV7-3,many,ASSLTGVTEAF
TRBJ1-1,TRBV18,.,ASSQLGSHTEAF
TRBJ1-4,TRBV7-2,.,ASSMNRQFQHEKLF
TRBJ2-1,TRBV7-2,.,ASSPIIAGPYNEQF
TRBJ2-3,TRBV15,.,ATSRGGGPGPAADTQY
TRBJ1-5,TRBV4-2,once,ASSRVTGSYQPQH
TRBJ2-2,TRBV5-4,.,ASSALGGGYTGELF
TRBJ2-7,TRBV13,.,ASSLGQGALYEQY
TRBJ1-1,TRBV29-1,.,SVRDTEAF
TRBJ2-7,TRBV5-1,once,ASSLGLPNSYEQY
TRBJ1-2,TRBV19,.,ASSILPGQVVGT
TRBJ1-3,TRBV28,.,ASSKQGAGNTIY
TRBJ2-2,TRBV29-1,.,SAKDRAFTGELF
TRBJ2-5,TRBV5-5,.,ASSASGRREETQY
TRBJ1-2,TRBV18,few,ASSPSSGFDGYT
TRBJ2-5,TRBV5-1,.,ASSSTGTSQTQY
TRBJ1-4,TRBV3-1/TRBV3-2,.,ASSLQGQNGEKLF
TRBJ2-2,TRBV6-5,.,ASSYGLAGTGELF